A selection of T cell receptor beta chains follows, all from one sample in a study of neoadjuvant nivolumab and ipilimumab in lung cancer. Here immunoSEQ multiplex PCR was the method, and the copy in TCRdb shows in-frame clones only, minus some. Here the sample spans tens of thousands of clones, 82% being singletons. The sample here was peripheral blood, taken before neoadjuvant nivolumab, alone or with ipilimumab. The source is an adult with non-small cell lung cancer. Both conserved end residues are part of each CDR3. Where a row states a size, it is once, few, many or the class of an expanded clone; other rows omit it.

V,J,size,CDR3
TRBV7-9,TRBJ1-5,.,CASSLGTGLSNQPQHF
TRBV11-3,TRBJ2-1,once,CASSQTSGSPNEQFF
TRBV19,TRBJ2-3,few,CASSTRLGAGTDTQYF
TRBV6-5,TRBJ1-1,.,CASSYGALQTVAFF
TRBV5-4,TRBJ2-2,.,CASSLGSNTGELFF
TRBV5-1,TRBJ2-1,few,CASSRGGLNGNEQFF
TRBV5-4,TRBJ1-2,.,CASSLLDRKTYGYTF
TRBV30,TRBJ2-1,once,CAWSSRAGRVPYNEQFF
TRBV2,TRBJ1-2,.,CASRTTGRGYTF
TRBV11-2,TRBJ1-1,.,CASSLSLNTEAFF
TRBV19,TRBJ2-5,.,CASSPSGQGGETQYF
TRBV5-1,TRBJ1-1,.,CASSLFPLNAASTEAFF
TRBV4-2,TRBJ2-2,.,CASSYESGTSGSLNTGELFF
TRBV7-2,TRBJ2-2,.,CASSLDTYTGELFF
TRBV10-2,TRBJ1-5,.,CASSSGQGRNQPQHF
TRBV6-5,TRBJ2-5,once,CASSYGTGGETQYF
TRBV29-1,TRBJ2-4,few,CSVETGWNIQYF
TRBV5-1,TRBJ2-7,.,CASRPVIGARGYEQYF
TRBV19,TRBJ1-1,.,CASSIQGATEAFF
TRBV18,TRBJ2-3,.,CASSPRTGTDTQYF
TRBV28,TRBJ1-2,.,CASSSWGQRVYYGYTF
TRBV9,TRBJ2-6,.,CASSKTSGRLGANVLTF
TRBV6-5,TRBJ2-7,.,CASSYGGPGEQYF
TRBV30,TRBJ2-7,few,CAWTRLGYEQYF
TRBV5-5,TRBJ1-2,.,CASSQLGDGYTF
TRBV29-1,TRBJ1-1,.,CSGSRGTAGGEAFF
TRBV5-1,TRBJ2-7,.,CASSSTGLAVYEQYF